This paragraph reports one T cell receptor (beta chain). The TCR beta CDR3 regions underwent amplification from RNA transcripts. A first-round RT-PCR used HTBI primers, followed by a second-round multiplex PCR. TCRdb passed the multiplex PCR reads through MiXCR, listing each CDR3 protein once. The sample contains about 700,000 distinct CDR3 sequences, roughly two fifths of which appear only once. These data are taken from a study of Graves' ophthalmopathy and Graves' hyperthyroidism. Germline lookup yields CDR1 SNHLY and CDR2 FYNNEI. This CDR3 has 16 residues. Clinical symptoms, serum thyroxine, TRAb, thyroid ultrasound and orbital computed tomography formed the basis of diagnosis.

The receptor was derived from an adult man with Graves' ophthalmopathy. Source material: peripheral blood. V usage is TRBV2 and J usage is TRBJ2-7; D is unresolved. CDR3 nucleotides: TGTACCAAAGCCAAGGGTTGGAATCCTGGCCTTAACGAGCAGTACTTC. Its protein product is CTKAKGWNPGLNEQYF.